This T cell receptor (beta chain) appears in the sequencing data of a study of T cells in Graves' hyperthyroidism and ophthalmopathy. Germline CDR1 and CDR2: SEHNR and FQNEAQ (reference sequence). CDR3 length: 13 residues. V was shortened by 5 bases and J by 5 bases, with 12 bases between the two germline ends. Authors of the study amplified TCR beta CDR3 regions from RNA transcripts. The primer set for the first-round RT-PCR of the TCR CDR3 was HTBI. TCRdb ran MiXCR on the multiplex PCR reads and lists one entry per CDR3 protein. The sample has 700,000 to 850,000 distinct CDR3 sequences, roughly 32% seen once. On this clonotype itself: The antigen is unknown.

Study-level results: In blood, most of the thyroid clonotypes expanded above 0.001 were also present.

The authors deemed Graves' hyperthyroidism stable absent ophthalmopathy progression within 18 months. The chain recombines TRBV7-9 with TRBJ1-1; D gene unclear. This clonotype was obtained from a woman aged 40-49 years with Graves' hyperthyroidism. What was sequenced was blood. This chain's CDR3 is CASSPLMETEAFF. Written as DNA, the CDR3 is TGTGCCAGCAGCCCCCTGATGGAAACTGAAGCTTTCTTT.